This T cell receptor beta chain is from a study of T cells in localized non-small cell lung cancer. Study-level points and caveats: The appearance of a median about 60 of the top 100 tumor clones was seen in adjacent lung. Peak T cell clonality was found in uninvolved adjacent lung, exceeding tumor. A higher density of T cells in blood coincided with extended overall survival. Because researchers sequenced only one region of the tumor, heterogeneity is still possible.

Using immunoSEQ multiplex PCR, the repertoire was profiled, and TCRdb retains in-frame clones only, with some absent. The sample yields roughly 34,000 clones, 85% to 90% seen once. As for this clone: Its specificity is not known.

Trimming pared 8 bases from V and 3 bases from J, leaving 16 bases between. The length of the CDR3 is 13 residues. The germline V gene has CDR1 SQVTM and CDR2 ANQGSEA. This material consisted of peripheral blood, taken before any cancer treatment. The TCR sequence derives from a male donor aged 60 or older with stage III lung adenocarcinoma. The chain has TRBV29-1 and TRBJ1-1, with D unclear. The CDR3 nucleotides read TGCAGCTTCGAGGTGAGCGCGGACACTGAAGCTTTCTTT. This codes for CSFEVSADTEAFF.